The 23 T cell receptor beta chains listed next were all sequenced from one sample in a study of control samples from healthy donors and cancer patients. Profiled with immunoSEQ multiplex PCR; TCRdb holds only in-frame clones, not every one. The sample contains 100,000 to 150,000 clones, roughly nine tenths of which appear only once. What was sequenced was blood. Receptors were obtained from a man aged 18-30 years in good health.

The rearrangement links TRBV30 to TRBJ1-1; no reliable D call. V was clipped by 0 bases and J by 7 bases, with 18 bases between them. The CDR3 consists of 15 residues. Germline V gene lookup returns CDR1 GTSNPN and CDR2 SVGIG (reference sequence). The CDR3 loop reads CAWSVGLGEKGEAFF. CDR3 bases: TGTGCCTGGAGTGTAGGTTTAGGTGAAAAGGGTGAAGCTTTCTTT. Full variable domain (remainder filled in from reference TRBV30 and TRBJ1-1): SQTIHQWPATLVQPVGSPLSLECTVEGTSNPNLYWYRQAAGRGLQLLFYSVGIGQISSEVPQNLSASRPQDRQFILSSKKLLLSDSGFYLCAWSVGLGEKGEAFFGQGTRLTVV.

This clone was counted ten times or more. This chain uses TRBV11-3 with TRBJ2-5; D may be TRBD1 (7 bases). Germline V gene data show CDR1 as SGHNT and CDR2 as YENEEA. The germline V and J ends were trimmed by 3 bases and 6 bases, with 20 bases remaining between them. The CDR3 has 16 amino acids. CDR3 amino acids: CASSLPPGGMIQTQYF. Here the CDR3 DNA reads TGTGCCAGCAGCTTGCCCCCAGGGGGGATGATACAGACCCAGTACTTC.

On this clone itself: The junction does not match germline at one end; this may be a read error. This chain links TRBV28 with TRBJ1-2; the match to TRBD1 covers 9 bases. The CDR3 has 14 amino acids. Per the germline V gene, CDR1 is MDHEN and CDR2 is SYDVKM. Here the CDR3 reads CASSPGGTGRGCTF. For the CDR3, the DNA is TGTGCCAGCAGCCCAGGCGGGACAGGGCGCGGCTGCACCTTC.

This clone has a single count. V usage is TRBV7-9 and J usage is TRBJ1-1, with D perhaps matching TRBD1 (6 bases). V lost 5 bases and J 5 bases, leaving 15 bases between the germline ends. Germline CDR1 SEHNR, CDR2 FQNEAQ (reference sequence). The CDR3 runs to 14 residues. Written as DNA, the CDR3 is TGTGCCAGCAGCCAGGACGCTCAGGGGACTGAAGCTTTCTTT. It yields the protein CASSQDAQGTEAFF.

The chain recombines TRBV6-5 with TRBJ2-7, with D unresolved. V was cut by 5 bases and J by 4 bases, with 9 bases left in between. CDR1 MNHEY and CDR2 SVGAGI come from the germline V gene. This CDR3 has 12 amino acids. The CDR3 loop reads CASSISAYEQYF. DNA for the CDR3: TGTGCCAGCAGTATTTCGGCATACGAGCAGTACTTC.

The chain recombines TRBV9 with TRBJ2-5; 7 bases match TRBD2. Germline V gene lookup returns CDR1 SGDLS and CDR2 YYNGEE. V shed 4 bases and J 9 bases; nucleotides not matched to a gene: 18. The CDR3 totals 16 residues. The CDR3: CASSPLGSGFGGAQYF. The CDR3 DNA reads TGTGCCAGCAGCCCTCTGGGTAGCGGGTTTGGGGGGGCCCAGTACTTC.

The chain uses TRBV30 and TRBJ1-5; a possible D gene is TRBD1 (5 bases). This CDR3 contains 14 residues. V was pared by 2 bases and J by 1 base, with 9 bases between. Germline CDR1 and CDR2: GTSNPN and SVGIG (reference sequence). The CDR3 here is CAWSTGVSNQPQHF. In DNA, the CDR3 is TGTGCCTGGAGTACAGGTGTGAGCAATCAGCCCCAGCATTTT.

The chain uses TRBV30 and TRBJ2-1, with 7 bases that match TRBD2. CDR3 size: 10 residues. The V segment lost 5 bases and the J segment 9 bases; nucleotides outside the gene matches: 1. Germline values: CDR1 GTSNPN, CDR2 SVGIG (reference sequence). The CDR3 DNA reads TGTGCCTGGGGGGAGGGTGAGCAGTTCTTC. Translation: CAWGEGEQFF.

CDR3 sequence (DNA): TGCAGTGCTATTACCGTAAACGAGCAGTACTTC. This sequence encodes CSAITVNEQYF. The J gene is TRBJ2-7, the V gene TRBV20-1, with D unclear. The CDR3 is 11 residues long. Trimming cost V 4 bases and J 5 bases, with 9 bases left between them. Germline lookup yields CDR1 DFQATT and CDR2 SNEGSKA (reference sequence).

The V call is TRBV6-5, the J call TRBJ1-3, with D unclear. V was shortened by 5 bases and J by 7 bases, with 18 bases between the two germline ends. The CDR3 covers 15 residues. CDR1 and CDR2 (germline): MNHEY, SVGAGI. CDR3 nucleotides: TGTGCCAGCAGTCGCTCTTGGGGTCAGGCGAACACCATATATTTT. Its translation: CASSRSWGQANTIYF.

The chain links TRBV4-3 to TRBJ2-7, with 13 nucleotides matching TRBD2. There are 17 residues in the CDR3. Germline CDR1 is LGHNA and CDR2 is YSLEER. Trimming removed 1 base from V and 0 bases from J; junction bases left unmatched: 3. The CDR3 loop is CASSQARLAGGSYEQYF. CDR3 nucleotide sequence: TGCGCCAGCAGCCAAGCGAGACTAGCGGGAGGCTCCTACGAGCAGTACTTC.

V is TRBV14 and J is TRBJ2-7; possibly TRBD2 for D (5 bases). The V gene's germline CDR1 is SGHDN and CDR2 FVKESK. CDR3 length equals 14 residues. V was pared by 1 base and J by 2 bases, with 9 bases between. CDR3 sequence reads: CASSQVSGAYEQYF. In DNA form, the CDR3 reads TGTGCCAGCAGCCAAGTGAGCGGAGCCTACGAGCAGTACTTC.

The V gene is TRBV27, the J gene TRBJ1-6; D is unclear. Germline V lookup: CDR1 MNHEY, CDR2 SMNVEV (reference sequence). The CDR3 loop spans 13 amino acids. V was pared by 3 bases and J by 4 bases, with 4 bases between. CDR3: CASSLRYNSPLHF. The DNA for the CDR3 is TGTGCCAGCAGTTTGAGGTATAATTCACCCCTCCACTTT.

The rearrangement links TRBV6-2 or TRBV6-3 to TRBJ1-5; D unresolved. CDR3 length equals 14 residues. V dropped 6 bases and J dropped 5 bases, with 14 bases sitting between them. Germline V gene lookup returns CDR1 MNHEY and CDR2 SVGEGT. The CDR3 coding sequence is TGTGCCAGCAGCAAGCCGACCCCATATCAGCCCCAGCATTTT. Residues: CASSKPTPYQPQHF.

CDR3 region: CATSDSGTSGFLADTQYF. The CDR3, as DNA: TGTGCCACCAGTGACAGCGGGACTAGCGGATTCCTCGCAGATACGCAGTATTTT. The rearrangement joins TRBV24-1 to TRBJ2-3, with 11 bases that match TRBD2. The CDR3 length is 18 residues. Germline V gene lookup returns CDR1 KGHDR and CDR2 SFDVKD. V lost 4 bases, J lost 4 bases, and 12 bases stayed unmatched.

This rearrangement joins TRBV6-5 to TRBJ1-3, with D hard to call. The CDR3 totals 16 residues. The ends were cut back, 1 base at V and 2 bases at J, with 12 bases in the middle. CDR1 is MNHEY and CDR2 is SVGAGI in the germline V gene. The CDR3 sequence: CASSYFTSGTGNTIYF. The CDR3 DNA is TGTGCCAGCAGTTACTTTACCTCGGGGACTGGAAACACCATATATTTT.

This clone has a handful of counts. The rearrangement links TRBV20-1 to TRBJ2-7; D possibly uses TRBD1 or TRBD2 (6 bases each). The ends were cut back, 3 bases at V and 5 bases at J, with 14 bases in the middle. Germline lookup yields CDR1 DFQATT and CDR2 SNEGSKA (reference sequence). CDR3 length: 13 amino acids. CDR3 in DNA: TGCAGTGCTAGTAAGCAGGGGAGGCACGAGCAGTACTTC. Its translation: CSASKQGRHEQYF.

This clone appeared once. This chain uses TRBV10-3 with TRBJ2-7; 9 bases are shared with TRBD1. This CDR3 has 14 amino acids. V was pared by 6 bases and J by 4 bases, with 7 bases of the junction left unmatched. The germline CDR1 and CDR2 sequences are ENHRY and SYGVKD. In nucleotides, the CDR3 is TGTGCCATCAGGGGACAGGGAGGTGTTTACGAGCAGTACTTC. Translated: CAIRGQGGVYEQYF.

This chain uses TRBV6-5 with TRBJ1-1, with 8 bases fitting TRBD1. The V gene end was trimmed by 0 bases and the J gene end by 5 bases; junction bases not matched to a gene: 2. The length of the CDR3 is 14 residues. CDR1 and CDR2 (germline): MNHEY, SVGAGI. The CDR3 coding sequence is TGTGCCAGCAGTTACTCGAACAGGGGGACTGAAGCTTTCTTT. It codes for CASSYSNRGTEAFF.

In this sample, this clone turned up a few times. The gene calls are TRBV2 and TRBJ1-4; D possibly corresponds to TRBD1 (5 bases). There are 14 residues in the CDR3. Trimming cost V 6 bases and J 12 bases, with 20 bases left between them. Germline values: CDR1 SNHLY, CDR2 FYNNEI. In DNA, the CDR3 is TGTGCCAGCAGGCCGGGCCAGGAGCTGGGGCAACTGTTTTTT. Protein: CASRPGQELGQLFF.

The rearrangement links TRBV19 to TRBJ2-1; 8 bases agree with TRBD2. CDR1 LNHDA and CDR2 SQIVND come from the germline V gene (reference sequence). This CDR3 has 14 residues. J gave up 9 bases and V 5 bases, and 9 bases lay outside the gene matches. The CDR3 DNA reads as TGTGCCAGTAGTTTTGGACTAGCCCTCCCTGAGCAGTTCTTC. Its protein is CASSFGLALPEQFF.

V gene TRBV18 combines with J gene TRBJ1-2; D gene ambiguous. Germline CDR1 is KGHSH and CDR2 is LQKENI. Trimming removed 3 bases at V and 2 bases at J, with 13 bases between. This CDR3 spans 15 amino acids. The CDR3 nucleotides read TGTGCCAGCTCACCCGAATGGATCCGGAACTATGGCTACACCTTC. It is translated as CASSPEWIRNYGYTF.

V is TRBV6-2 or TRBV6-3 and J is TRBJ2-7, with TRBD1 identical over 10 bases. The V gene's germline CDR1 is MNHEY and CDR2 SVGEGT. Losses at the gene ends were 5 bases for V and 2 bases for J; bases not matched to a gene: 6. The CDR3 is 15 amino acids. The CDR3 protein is CASSARDRGPYEQYF. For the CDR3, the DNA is TGTGCCAGCAGTGCCCGGGACAGGGGACCCTACGAGCAGTACTTC.